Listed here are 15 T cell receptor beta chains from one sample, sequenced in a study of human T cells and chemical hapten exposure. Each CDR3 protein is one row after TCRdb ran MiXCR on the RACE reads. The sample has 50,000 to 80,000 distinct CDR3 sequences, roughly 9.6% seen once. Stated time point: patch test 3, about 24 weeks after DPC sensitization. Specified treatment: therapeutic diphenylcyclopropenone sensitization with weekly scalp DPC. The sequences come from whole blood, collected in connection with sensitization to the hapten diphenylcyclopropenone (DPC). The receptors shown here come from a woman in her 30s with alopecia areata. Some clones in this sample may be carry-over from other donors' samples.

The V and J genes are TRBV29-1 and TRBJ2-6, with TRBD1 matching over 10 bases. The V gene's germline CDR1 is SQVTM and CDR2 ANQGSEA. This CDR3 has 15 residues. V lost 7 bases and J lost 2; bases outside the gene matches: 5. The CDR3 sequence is CSGRTGGPGANVLTF. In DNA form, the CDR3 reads TGCAGCGGCAGGACAGGGGGGCCTGGGGCCAACGTCCTGACTTTC.

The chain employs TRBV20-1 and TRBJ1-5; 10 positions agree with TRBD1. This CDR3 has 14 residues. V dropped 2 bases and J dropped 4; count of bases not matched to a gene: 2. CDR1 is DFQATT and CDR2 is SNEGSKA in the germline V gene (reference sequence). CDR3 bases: TGCAGTGCTAGAAGGGACAGGGGTAATCAGCCCCAGCATTTT. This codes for CSARRDRGNQPQHF.

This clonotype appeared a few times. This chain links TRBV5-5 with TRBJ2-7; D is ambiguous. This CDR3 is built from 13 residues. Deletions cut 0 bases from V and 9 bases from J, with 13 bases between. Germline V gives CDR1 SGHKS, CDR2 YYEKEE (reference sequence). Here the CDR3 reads CASSLAVGGVQYF. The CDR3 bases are TGTGCCAGCAGCTTGGCCGTAGGTGGGGTGCAGTACTTC.

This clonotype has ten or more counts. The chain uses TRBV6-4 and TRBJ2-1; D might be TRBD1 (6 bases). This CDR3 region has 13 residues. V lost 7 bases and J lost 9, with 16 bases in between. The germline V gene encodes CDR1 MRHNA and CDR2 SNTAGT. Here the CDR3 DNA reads TGTGCCAGCAAGCCTCGTTCCAGGGGTGAGCAGTTCTTC. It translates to CASKPRSRGEQFF.

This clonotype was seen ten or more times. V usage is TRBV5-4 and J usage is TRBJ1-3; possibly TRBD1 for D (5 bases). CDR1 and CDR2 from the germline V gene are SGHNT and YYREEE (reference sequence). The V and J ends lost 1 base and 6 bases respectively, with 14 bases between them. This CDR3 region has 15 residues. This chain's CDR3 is CASSLSSGLTNTIYF. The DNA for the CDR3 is TGTGCCAGCAGCTTGTCATCAGGGTTGACAAACACCATATATTTT.

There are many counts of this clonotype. CDR3 sequence reads: CASSQARDRGNEQFF. Written as DNA, the CDR3 is TGTGCCAGCAGCCAAGCCCGGGACAGGGGTAATGAGCAGTTCTTC. The V gene is TRBV3-1, the J gene TRBJ2-1; 10 bases line up with TRBD1. Germline CDR1 reads LGHDT; CDR2 reads YNNKEL (reference sequence). The CDR3 has 15 amino acids. With V trimmed by 1 base and J by 7 bases, 4 bases remained unmatched.

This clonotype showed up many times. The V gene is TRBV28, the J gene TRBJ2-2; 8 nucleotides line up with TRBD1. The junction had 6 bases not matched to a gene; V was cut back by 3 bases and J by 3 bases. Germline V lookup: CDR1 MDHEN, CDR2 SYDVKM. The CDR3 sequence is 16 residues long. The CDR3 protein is CASSFLGQVYTGELFF. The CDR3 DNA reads TGTGCCAGCAGTTTCCTGGGACAGGTTTACACCGGGGAGCTGTTTTTT.

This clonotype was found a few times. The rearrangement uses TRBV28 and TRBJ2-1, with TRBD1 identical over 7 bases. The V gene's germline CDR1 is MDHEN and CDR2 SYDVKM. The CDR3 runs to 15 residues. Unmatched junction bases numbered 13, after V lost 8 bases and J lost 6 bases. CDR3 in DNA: TGTGCCAGCTACGCTTCTGGGACAGTTCCCAATGAGCAGTTCTTC. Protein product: CASYASGTVPNEQFF.

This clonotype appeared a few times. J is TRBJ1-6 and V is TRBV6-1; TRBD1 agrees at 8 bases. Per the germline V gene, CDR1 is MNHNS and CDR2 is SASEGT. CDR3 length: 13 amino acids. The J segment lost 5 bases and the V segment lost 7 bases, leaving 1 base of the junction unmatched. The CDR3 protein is CASKTGDNSPLHF. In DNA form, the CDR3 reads TGTGCCAGCAAGACAGGGGATAATTCACCCCTCCACTTT.

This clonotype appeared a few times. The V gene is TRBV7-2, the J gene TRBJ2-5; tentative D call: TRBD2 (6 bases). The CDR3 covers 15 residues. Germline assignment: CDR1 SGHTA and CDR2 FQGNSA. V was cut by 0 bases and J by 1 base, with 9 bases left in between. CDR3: CASSLAAGSQETQYF. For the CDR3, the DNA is TGTGCCAGCAGCTTAGCGGCGGGGTCCCAAGAGACCCAGTACTTC.

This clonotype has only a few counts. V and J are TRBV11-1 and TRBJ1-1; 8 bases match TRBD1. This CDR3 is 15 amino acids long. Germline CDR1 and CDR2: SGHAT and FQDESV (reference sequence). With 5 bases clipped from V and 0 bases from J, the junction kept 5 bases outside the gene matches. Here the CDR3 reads CASSRTGGMNTEAFF. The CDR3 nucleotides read TGTGCCAGCAGCCGAACAGGGGGGATGAACACTGAAGCTTTCTTT. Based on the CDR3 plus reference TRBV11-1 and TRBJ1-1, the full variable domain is EAEVAQSPRYKITEKSQAVAFWCDPISGHATLYWYRQILGQGPELLVQFQDESVVDDSQLPKDRFSAERLKGVDSTLKIQPAELGDSAMYLCASSRTGGMNTEAFFGQGTRLTVV.

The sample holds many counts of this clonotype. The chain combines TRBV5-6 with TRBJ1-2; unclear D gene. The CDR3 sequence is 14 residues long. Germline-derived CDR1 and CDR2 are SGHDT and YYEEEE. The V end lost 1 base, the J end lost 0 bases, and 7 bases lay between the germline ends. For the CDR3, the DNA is TGTGCCAGCAGCTTGCCGGGAGCTAACTATGGCTACACCTTC. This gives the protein CASSLPGANYGYTF.

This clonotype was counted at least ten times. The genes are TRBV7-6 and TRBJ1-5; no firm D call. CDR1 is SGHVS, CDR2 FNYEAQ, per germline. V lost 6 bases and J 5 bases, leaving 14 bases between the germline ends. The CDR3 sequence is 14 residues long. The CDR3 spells CASSLRADHQPQHF. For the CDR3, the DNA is TGTGCCAGCAGTCTAAGGGCAGACCATCAGCCCCAGCATTTT.

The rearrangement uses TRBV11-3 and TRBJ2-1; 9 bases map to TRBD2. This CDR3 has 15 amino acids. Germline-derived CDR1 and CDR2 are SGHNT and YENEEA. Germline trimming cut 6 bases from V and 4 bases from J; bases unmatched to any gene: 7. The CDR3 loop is CASRVETSGYNEQFF. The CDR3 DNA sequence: TGTGCCAGCAGAGTGGAGACTAGCGGTTACAATGAGCAGTTCTTC.

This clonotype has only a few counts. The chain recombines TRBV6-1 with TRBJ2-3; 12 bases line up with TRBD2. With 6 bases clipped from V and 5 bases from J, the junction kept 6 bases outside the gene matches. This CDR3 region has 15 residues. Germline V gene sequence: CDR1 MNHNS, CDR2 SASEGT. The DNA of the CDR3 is TGTGCCAGCAGCCGGACTAGCGGGGATCAAGATACGCAGTATTTT. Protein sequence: CASSRTSGDQDTQYF.